A selection of T cell receptor beta chains follows, all from one sample in a study of shared clonotypes between healthy human individuals. Here immunoSEQ multiplex PCR was the method, and the copy in TCRdb shows in-frame clones only, minus some. The repertoire holds about 730,000 clones, with 72% as singletons. The sequencing input was memory CD4+ T cells sorted from blood. Receptors originate from a woman aged 30 to 39 in good health. CDR3s include the opening cysteine and the closing phenylalanine or tryptophan. A D gene is named only where the DNA matches it firmly. Not every row has a clone size; where given, it reads once, few, many or a size class.

j_call d_call v_call clone_size cdr3_aa cdr3_nt
TRBJ1-1 - TRBV6-1 - CASKLRQVTEAFF TGTGCCAGCAAGTTGAGACAGGTCACTGAAGCTTTCTTT
TRBJ1-2 - TRBV28 - CASSILDRTANYGYTF TGTGCCAGCAGTATTCTAGACAGAACAGCTAACTATGGCTACACCTTC
TRBJ1-3 - TRBV7-6 - CASSSGTGNTIYF TGTGCCAGCAGCTCAGGAACTGGAAACACCATATATTTT
TRBJ1-1 - TRBV7-2 few CASSFGPGTEAFF TGTGCCAGCAGCTTCGGACCTGGGACTGAAGCTTTCTTT
TRBJ1-5 - TRBV6-6 - CASGLGGQPQHF TGTGCCAGCGGTCTGGGCGGCCAGCCCCAGCATTTT
TRBJ2-3 - TRBV27 - CASKASHGLDTQYF TGTGCCAGCAAGGCGTCACACGGGTTAGATACGCAGTATTTT
TRBJ2-1 - TRBV2 - CASSSSASSYNEQFF TGTGCCAGCTCTTCTAGCGCTAGCTCCTACAATGAGCAGTTCTTC
TRBJ2-1 TRBD2 TRBV19 - CASSIGGEGYNEQFF TGTGCCAGTAGTATCGGGGGGGAGGGTTACAATGAGCAGTTCTTC
TRBJ2-7 TRBD1 TRBV25-1 - CATGQGIHEQYF TGTGCCACGGGACAGGGGATCCACGAGCAGTACTTC
TRBJ2-7 - TRBV30 - CAWRTSGVFYEQYF TGTGCCTGGAGAACAAGTGGGGTCTTCTACGAGCAGTACTTC
TRBJ1-5 - TRBV7-2 - CASSPTGLSNQPQHF TGTGCCAGCAGCCCCACCGGCCTTAGCAATCAGCCCCAGCATTTT
TRBJ2-7 - TRBV20-1 - CSASSTWEQYF TGCAGTGCTAGTTCAACATGGGAGCAGTACTTC
TRBJ2-1 TRBD2 TRBV7-2 - CASSRLSGRAGYNEQFF TGTGCCAGCAGCCGACTTAGCGGGAGGGCCGGCTACAATGAGCAGTTCTTC
TRBJ2-7 TRBD1 TRBV28 - CASYPGTGVGYEQYF TGTGCCAGCTACCCCGGGACAGGGGTTGGGTACGAGCAGTACTTC
TRBJ2-7 TRBD1 TRBV6-5 - CASYSGGTGRREQYF TGTGCCAGCTATTCTGGGGGGACAGGGCGAAGAGAGCAGTACTTC
TRBJ2-7 - TRBV6-1 - CASRGSAYEQYF TGTGCCAGCAGGGGATCGGCCTACGAGCAGTACTTC
TRBJ2-1 TRBD2 TRBV6-6 - CASSYSGLAGLNEQFF TGTGCCAGCAGTTACTCAGGGCTAGCGGGACTTAATGAGCAGTTCTTC
TRBJ2-5 - TRBV18 - CASSPISKHQETQYF TGTGCCAGCTCCCCGATCAGCAAGCATCAAGAGACCCAGTACTTC
TRBJ2-2 TRBD2 TRBV5-5 - CASSSSGRSSGELFF TGTGCCAGCAGCTCCAGCGGGAGGAGTTCAGGGGAGCTGTTTTTT
TRBJ2-5 - TRBV29-1 - CSVEGGGQALEQYF TGCAGCGTCGAAGGAGGGGGGCAGGCTCTTGAGCAGTACTTC
TRBJ2-1 TRBD2 TRBV28 few CASSLISSGRAVQFF TGTGCCAGCAGTTTAATCTCTAGCGGGAGGGCCGTGCAATTCTTC
TRBJ2-1 TRBD1 TRBV6-6 - CASSSDRVEQFF TGTGCCAGCAGTTCGGACAGGGTAGAGCAGTTCTTC
TRBJ1-2 - TRBV19 - CASMRTGGVYGYTF TGTGCCAGTATGCGGACCGGCGGGGTCTATGGCTACACCTTC
TRBJ2-1 - TRBV6-4 few CASSPGESSYNEQFF TGTGCCAGCAGTCCGGGAGAAAGCTCCTACAATGAGCAGTTCTTC
TRBJ1-4 TRBD1 TRBV19 - CASSIDRVSVGEKLFF TGTGCCAGTAGTATCGACAGGGTTAGCGTTGGTGAAAAACTGTTTTTT
TRBJ1-1 - TRBV5-6 - CASSLVAGRITEAFF TGTGCCAGCAGCTTGGTAGCAGGGAGGATCACTGAAGCTTTCTTT
TRBJ1-1 - TRBV5-6 - CASSLTSMKRAGFTEAFF TGTGCCAGCAGCCTTACCTCAATGAAACGGGCAGGGTTTACTGAAGCTTTCTTT
TRBJ2-7 TRBD1 TRBV6-1 - CASSDATGGYEQYF TGTGCCAGCAGTGACGCGACAGGGGGCTACGAGCAGTACTTC
TRBJ2-1 - TRBV5-1 once CATALASSYNEQFF TGCGCCACGGCCTTGGCGAGCTCCTACAATGAGCAGTTCTTC
TRBJ2-3 TRBD2 TRBV4-2 - CASSLSGTSGTDTQYF TGTGCCAGCAGCCTTTCCGGGACTAGCGGCACAGATACGCAGTATTTT
TRBJ2-5 TRBD1 TRBV6-1 many CASSPGTGEVETQYF TGTGCCAGCAGCCCCGGGACAGGAGAGGTGGAGACCCAGTACTTC
TRBJ1-6 TRBD1 TRBV29-1 - CSARQGGALHF TGCAGCGCCCGACAGGGAGGGGCCCTCCACTTT
TRBJ1-2 - TRBV7-3 - CASSLTPGGVIGYTF TGTGCCAGCAGCTTAACGCCGGGCGGGGTGATCGGCTACACCTTC
TRBJ1-5 TRBD1 TRBV7-9 - CASSNQGEQPQHF TGTGCCAGCAGCAATCAGGGGGAACAGCCCCAGCATTTT
TRBJ2-3 TRBD1 TRBV5-1 - CASSTPGQGIDTQYF TGCGCCAGCAGCACCCCGGGACAGGGAATAGATACGCAGTATTTT
TRBJ2-7 TRBD1 TRBV2 - CASRSGQRTTAEQCF TGTGCCAGCAGGTCGGGACAGAGAACTACTGCGGAGCAGTGCTTC
TRBJ2-5 TRBD2 TRBV5-4 - CASSLQSGRIQGTQYF TGTGCCAGCAGCTTGCAGAGCGGGAGGATTCAAGGGACCCAGTACTTC
TRBJ2-3 - TRBV29-1 many CSVERQTKDTQYF TGCAGCGTTGAGAGACAGACAAAAGATACGCAGTATTTT
TRBJ1-4 TRBD1 TRBV2 - CASTRGLRANEKLFF TGTGCCAGCACGAGGGGGCTGAGGGCTAATGAAAAACTGTTTTTT
TRBJ2-7 TRBD1 TRBV28 - CASSAGTGGIGYEQYF TGTGCCAGCAGTGCCGGGACAGGGGGTATTGGCTACGAGCAGTACTTC
TRBJ2-3 - TRBV6-1 many CASSSWGPDTQYF TGTGCCAGCAGTTCCTGGGGGCCAGATACGCAGTATTTT
TRBJ1-1 - TRBV28 few CASSLSQVEAFF TGTGCCAGCAGTTTATCGCAGGTTGAAGCTTTCTTT
TRBJ1-1 - TRBV18 - CASSPPSRGSTEAFF TGTGCCAGCTCACCACCATCTAGGGGGAGCACTGAAGCTTTCTTT
TRBJ1-4 - TRBV7-2 - CASSLDPGKLFF TGTGCCAGCAGCTTAGATCCGGGAAAACTGTTTTTT
TRBJ2-7 - TRBV18 few CASSLRLDYEQYF TGTGCCAGCTCACTTAGGTTAGATTACGAGCAGTACTTC
TRBJ1-2 TRBD1 TRBV15 - CATSRAMGQATFYGYTF TGTGCCACCAGCAGGGCGATGGGACAGGCAACTTTCTATGGCTACACCTTC
TRBJ1-2 - TRBV19 - CASSMQGLGYGYTF TGTGCCAGTAGTATGCAGGGTCTCGGCTATGGCTACACCTTC
TRBJ2-7 TRBD1 TRBV7-9 once CASSLGHRGVSEQYF TGTGCCAGCAGCTTAGGGCACAGGGGGGTAAGCGAGCAGTACTTC
TRBJ1-4 - TRBV28 - CASLQGFREKLFF TGTGCCAGCCTCCAAGGCTTTCGGGAAAAACTGTTTTTT
TRBJ2-3 TRBD2 TRBV6-4 - CASSEASGETDTQYF TGTGCCAGCAGCGAGGCTAGCGGGGAAACAGATACGCAGTATTTT
TRBJ1-3 - TRBV6-1 many CASIRDLRDTIYF TGTGCCAGCATTAGGGATCTGAGGGACACCATATATTTT
TRBJ1-2 TRBD1 TRBV5-4 - CASSFDRGHGYTF TGTGCCAGCAGTTTCGACAGGGGCCATGGCTACACCTTC